This paragraph reports one T cell receptor beta chain. This specimen belongs to a study of blood T cell repertoires in COVID-19. In the authors' methods: For nucleated cells, counts were estimated from reference gene primer amplification. TCRdb's copy holds only in-frame clones and misses some; the assay was immunoSEQ multiplex PCR. The V and J calls and the clone size are those of that table, but D and trimming were determined from the DNA. The sample records around 390,000 clones, about 87% being singletons. V lost 0 bases, J lost 1 base, and 7 bases lay in between. Looked up from germline, CDR1 is SGDLS and CDR2 is YYNGEE. The length of the CDR3 is 15 residues.

The V gene is TRBV9, the J gene TRBJ2-2, with no clear D. The TCR comes from a woman aged 50 to 60 who had recovered from COVID-19. The sequenced material came from PBMCs or T cells enriched from blood (not recorded which). CDR3: CASSVEAGNTGELFF. CDR3 DNA: TGTGCCAGCAGCGTAGAGGCAGGGAACACCGGGGAGCTGTTTTTT.